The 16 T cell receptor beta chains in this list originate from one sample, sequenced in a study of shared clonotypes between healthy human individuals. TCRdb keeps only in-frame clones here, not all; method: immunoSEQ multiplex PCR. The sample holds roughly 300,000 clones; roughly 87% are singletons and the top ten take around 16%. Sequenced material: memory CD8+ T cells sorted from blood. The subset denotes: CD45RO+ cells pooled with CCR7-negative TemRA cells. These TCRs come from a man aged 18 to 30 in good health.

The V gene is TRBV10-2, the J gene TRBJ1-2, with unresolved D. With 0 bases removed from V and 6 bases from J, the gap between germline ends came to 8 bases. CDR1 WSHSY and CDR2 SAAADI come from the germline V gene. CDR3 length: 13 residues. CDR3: CASSESPGNGYTF. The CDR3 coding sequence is TGCGCCAGCAGTGAGTCTCCAGGCAATGGCTACACCTTC.

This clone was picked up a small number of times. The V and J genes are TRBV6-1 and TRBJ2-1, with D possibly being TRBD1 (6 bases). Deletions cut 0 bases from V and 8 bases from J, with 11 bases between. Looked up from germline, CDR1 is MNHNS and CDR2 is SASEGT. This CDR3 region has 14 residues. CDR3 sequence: CASSEAVRGDEQFF. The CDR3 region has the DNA TGTGCCAGCAGTGAAGCAGTCAGGGGAGATGAGCAGTTCTTC.

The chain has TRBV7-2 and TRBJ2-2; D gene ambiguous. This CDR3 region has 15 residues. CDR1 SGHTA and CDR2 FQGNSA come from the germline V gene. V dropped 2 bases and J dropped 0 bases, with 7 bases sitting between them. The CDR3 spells CASSLLQANTGELFF. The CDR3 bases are TGTGCCAGCAGCTTACTCCAAGCGAACACCGGGGAGCTGTTTTTT.

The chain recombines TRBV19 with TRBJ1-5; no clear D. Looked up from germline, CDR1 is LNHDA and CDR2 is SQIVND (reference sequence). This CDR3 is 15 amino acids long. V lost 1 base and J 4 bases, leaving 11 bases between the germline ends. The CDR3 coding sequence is TGTGCCAGTAGTATAGTACGGTCACAGAATCAGCCCCAGCATTTT. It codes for CASSIVRSQNQPQHF.

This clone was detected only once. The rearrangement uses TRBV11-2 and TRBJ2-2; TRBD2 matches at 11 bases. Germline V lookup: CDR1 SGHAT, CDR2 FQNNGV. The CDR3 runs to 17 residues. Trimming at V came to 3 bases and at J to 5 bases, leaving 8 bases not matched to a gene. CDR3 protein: CASSFTLAGVGTGELFF. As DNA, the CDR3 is TGTGCCAGCAGCTTTACACTAGCGGGAGTTGGGACCGGGGAGCTGTTTTTT.

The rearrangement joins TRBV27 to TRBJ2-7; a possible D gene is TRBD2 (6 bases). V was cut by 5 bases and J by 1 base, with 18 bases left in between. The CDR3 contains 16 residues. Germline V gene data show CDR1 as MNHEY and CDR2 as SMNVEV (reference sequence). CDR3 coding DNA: TGTGCCAGCAGTCCTCTAGGACCCGGAGGGTCCTACGAGCAGTACTTC. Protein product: CASSPLGPGGSYEQYF.

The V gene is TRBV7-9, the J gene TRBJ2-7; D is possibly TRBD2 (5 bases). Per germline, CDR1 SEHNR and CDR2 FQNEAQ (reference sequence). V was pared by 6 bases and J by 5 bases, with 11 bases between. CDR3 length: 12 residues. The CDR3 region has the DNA TGTGCCAGCAGTCGGGATAATGACGAGCAGTACTTC. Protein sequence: CASSRDNDEQYF. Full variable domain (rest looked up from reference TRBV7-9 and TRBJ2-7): DTGVSQNPRHKITKRGQNVTFRCDPISEHNRLYWYRQTLGQGPEFLTYFQNEAQLEKSRLLSDRFSAERPKGSFSTLEIQRTEQGDSAMYLCASSRDNDEQYFGPGTRLTVT.

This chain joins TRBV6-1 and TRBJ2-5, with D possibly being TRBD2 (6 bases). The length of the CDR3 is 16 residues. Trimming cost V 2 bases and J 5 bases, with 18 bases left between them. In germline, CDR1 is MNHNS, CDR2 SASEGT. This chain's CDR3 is CASSELKSGYGETQYF. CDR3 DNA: TGTGCCAGCAGTGAATTAAAAAGCGGGTATGGGGAGACCCAGTACTTC.

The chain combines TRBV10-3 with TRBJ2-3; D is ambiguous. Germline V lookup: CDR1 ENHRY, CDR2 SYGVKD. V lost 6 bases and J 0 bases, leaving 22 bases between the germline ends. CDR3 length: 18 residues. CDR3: CAIRLGPAFDGSTDTQYF. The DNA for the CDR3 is TGTGCCATCAGATTGGGTCCGGCTTTCGACGGTAGCACAGATACGCAGTATTTT.

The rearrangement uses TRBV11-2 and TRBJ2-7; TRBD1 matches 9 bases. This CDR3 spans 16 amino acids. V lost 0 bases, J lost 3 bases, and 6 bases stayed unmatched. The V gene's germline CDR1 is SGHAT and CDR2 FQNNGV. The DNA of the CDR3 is TGTGCCAGCAGCTTAGATCCAAGGACAGGGGACTACGAGCAGTACTTC. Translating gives CASSLDPRTGDYEQYF.

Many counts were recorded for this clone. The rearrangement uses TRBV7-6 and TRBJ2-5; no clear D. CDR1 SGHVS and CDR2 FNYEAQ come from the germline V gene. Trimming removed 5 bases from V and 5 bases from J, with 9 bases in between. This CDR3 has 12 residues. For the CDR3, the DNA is TGTGCCAGCAGCGCCATGATGGAGACCCAGTACTTC. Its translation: CASSAMMETQYF.

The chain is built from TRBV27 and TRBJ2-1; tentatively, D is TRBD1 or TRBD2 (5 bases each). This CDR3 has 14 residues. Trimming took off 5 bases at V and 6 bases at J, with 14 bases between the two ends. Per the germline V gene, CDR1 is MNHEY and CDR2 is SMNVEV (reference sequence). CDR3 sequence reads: CASSLSGALNEQFF. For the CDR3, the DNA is TGTGCCAGCAGTCTCTCCGGGGCCCTCAATGAGCAGTTCTTC.

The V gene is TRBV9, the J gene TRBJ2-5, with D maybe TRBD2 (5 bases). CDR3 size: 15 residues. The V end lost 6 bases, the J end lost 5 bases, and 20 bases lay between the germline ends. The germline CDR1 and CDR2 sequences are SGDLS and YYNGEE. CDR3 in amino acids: CASNSGVSLAETQYF. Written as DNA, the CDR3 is TGTGCCAGCAACTCCGGGGTGTCCCTGGCGGAGACCCAGTACTTC.

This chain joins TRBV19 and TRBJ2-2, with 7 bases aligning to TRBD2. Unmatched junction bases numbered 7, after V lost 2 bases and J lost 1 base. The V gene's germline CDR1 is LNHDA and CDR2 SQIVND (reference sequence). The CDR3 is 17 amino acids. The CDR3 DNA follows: TGTGCCAGTAGTATATGGCTAGCGGTAATGAACACCGGGGAGCTGTTTTTT. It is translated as CASSIWLAVMNTGELFF.

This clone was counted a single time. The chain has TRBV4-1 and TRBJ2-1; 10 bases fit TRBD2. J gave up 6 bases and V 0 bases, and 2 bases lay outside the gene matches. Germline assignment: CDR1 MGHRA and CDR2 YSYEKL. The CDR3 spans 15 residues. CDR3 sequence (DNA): TGCGCCAGCAGCCAAGACCAGCGGGGGGGCAATGAGCAGTTCTTC. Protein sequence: CASSQDQRGGNEQFF.

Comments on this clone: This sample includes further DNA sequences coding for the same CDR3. For the CDR3, the DNA is TGTGCCAGTAGTATAGACCTCGAGGATACGCAGTATTTT. This codes for CASSIDLEDTQYF. The rearrangement links TRBV19 to TRBJ2-3, with unresolved D. This CDR3 spans 13 amino acids. Trimming left V 0 bases short and J 6 bases short, with 7 bases between. Germline V gene sequence: CDR1 LNHDA, CDR2 SQIVND (reference sequence). Full variable domain (outside the CDR3, taken from reference TRBV19 and TRBJ2-3): DGGITQSPKYLFRKEGQNVTLSCEQNLNHDAMYWYRQDPGQGLRLIYYSQIVNDFQKGDIAEGYSVSREKKESFPLTVTSAQKNPTAFYLCASSIDLEDTQYFGPGTRLTVL.